This TCR beta chain is from a study of response to subunit inactivated influenza vaccine. General study points: It was the authors' suggestion that each seasonal influenza vaccination recruits few new T cells.

TCRdb itself ran the RT-PCR reads through MiXCR, one entry per CDR3 protein. The table lists 650,000 to 800,000 distinct CDR3 sequences, approximately 15% of them singletons, with 6.5% to 8.5% in the top ten. This clonotype was observed a few times. The antigen remains undetermined. The specimen comprised PBMCs from blood, sampled roughly 2 weeks before vaccination. The sequence was collected from a man in his forties or fifties who received an inactivated influenza vaccine.

The CDR3 reads CASKLAGGLETQYF. DNA for the CDR3: TGCGCCAGCAAGTTAGCGGGGGGGTTGGAGACCCAGTACTTC. This chain joins TRBV5-1 and TRBJ2-5; 11 bases agree with TRBD2. CDR1 SGHRS and CDR2 YFSETQ come from the germline V gene. V lost 6 bases to trimming and J lost 5 bases; unmatched junction nucleotides: 6. The CDR3 covers 14 residues. Variable domain in full (rest from reference TRBV5-1 and TRBJ2-5): KAGVTQTPRYLIKTRGQQVTLSCSPISGHRSVSWYQQTPGQGLQFLFEYFSETQRNKGNFPGRFSGRQFSNSRSEMNVSTLELGDSALYLCASKLAGGLETQYFGPGTRLLVL.